A single sample gave rise to the 27 T cell receptor beta chains below, sequenced in a study of T cells after yellow fever vaccination. TCRdb fed the 5' RACE reads into MiXCR, producing one record per CDR3 protein. The table includes 300,000 to 400,000 distinct CDR3 sequences, about 10% detected once. The specimen was CD4+ T cells sorted from PBMCs, collected 45 days after the yellow fever booster vaccination. These receptor sequences come from a man between 18 and 35 years old who received the YFV17D yellow fever vaccine.

The gene calls are TRBV7-2 and TRBJ2-3; D might be TRBD1 (5 bases). Trimming removed 2 bases from V and 1 base from J, with 10 bases in between. This CDR3 is 15 amino acids long. CDR1 and CDR2 from the germline V gene are SGHTA and FQGNSA. CDR3 protein: CASSLLGARTDTQYF. Here the CDR3 DNA reads TGTGCCAGCAGCTTATTAGGGGCCCGCACAGATACGCAGTATTTT.

The sample holds many counts of this clonotype. CDR3 in DNA: TGTGCCAGCAGCTCAGACATACCAGGGTTTTCACCCCTCCACTTT. Translating it yields CASSSDIPGFSPLHF. This chain joins TRBV7-2 and TRBJ1-6; tentative D call: TRBD1 (5 bases). V was pared by 4 bases and J by 9 bases, with 16 bases between. The CDR3 has 15 residues. Germline CDR1 and CDR2: SGHTA and FQGNSA. The full variable domain, with the rest looked up from reference TRBV7-2 and TRBJ1-6, is GAGVSQSPSNKVTEKGKDVELRCDPISGHTALYWYRQSLGQGLEFLIYFQGNSAPDKSGLPSDRFSAERTGGSVSTLTIQRTQQEDSAVYLCASSSDIPGFSPLHFGNGTRLTVT.

The rearrangement uses TRBV30 and TRBJ2-1, with D possibly matching TRBD2 (5 bases). The CDR3 consists of 13 residues. The germline V and J ends were trimmed by 0 bases and 10 bases, with 13 bases remaining between them. Looked up from germline, CDR1 is GTSNPN and CDR2 is SVGIG (reference sequence). CDR3 protein: CAWSVRLRGEQFF. CDR3 DNA sequence: TGTGCCTGGAGTGTAAGGCTACGAGGGGAGCAGTTCTTC.

This clonotype was seen a few times. V and J are TRBV20-1 and TRBJ2-2, with D uncertain. Trimming removed 5 bases at V and 6 bases at J, with 13 bases between. The CDR3 extends over 13 amino acids. Germline V gene lookup returns CDR1 DFQATT and CDR2 SNEGSKA (reference sequence). CDR3 in amino acids: CSAGSRVAGELFF. DNA for the CDR3: TGCAGTGCTGGCTCCCGGGTAGCCGGGGAGCTGTTTTTT.

In its sample, this clonotype was seen many times. The rearrangement uses TRBV5-1 and TRBJ2-1; D ambiguous. CDR1 and CDR2 from the germline V gene are SGHRS and YFSETQ. V was pared by 2 bases and J by 1 base, with 7 bases between. CDR3 length equals 14 residues. The CDR3 DNA reads as TGCGCCAGCAGCTTAATGGGTTCCTACAATGAGCAGTTCTTC. It yields the protein CASSLMGSYNEQFF. Variable domain in full (rest from reference TRBV5-1 and TRBJ2-1): KAGVTQTPRYLIKTRGQQVTLSCSPISGHRSVSWYQQTPGQGLQFLFEYFSETQRNKGNFPGRFSGRQFSNSRSEMNVSTLELGDSALYLCASSLMGSYNEQFFGPGTRLTVL.

The rearrangement uses TRBV25-1 and TRBJ2-5; D is perhaps TRBD1 or TRBD2 (6 bases each). Germline CDR1 and CDR2: MGHDK and SYGVNS. This CDR3 is built from 15 residues. V lost 2 bases and J lost 7, with 17 bases in between. In nucleotides, the CDR3 is TGTGCCAGCAGTGAAGACAACAGGGACGGGGGGACCCAGTACTTC. Protein product: CASSEDNRDGGTQYF.

The rearrangement links TRBV5-1 to TRBJ2-3; 8 nucleotides agree with TRBD2. The V and J ends lost 2 bases and 4 bases, in that order; junction bases with no gene match: 9. Germline V CDR1 and CDR2: SGHRS, YFSETQ. The CDR3 is made up of 16 amino acids. CDR3: CASSFFAGGMADTQYF. CDR3 DNA: TGCGCCAGCAGCTTCTTCGCGGGGGGTATGGCAGATACGCAGTATTTT.

This clonotype was seen only a few times. The V gene is TRBV10-3, the J gene TRBJ2-1; possibly TRBD1 for D (6 bases). CDR1 and CDR2 from the germline V gene are ENHRY and SYGVKD. The V gene lost 6 bases and the J gene lost 9 bases, with 15 bases spanning the gap. The CDR3 consists of 13 residues. The DNA for the CDR3 is TGTGCCATCAGCACAAAGGGGGAAGGTGAGCAGTTCTTC. This encodes CAISTKGEGEQFF.

V gene TRBV6-2 or TRBV6-3 combines with J gene TRBJ2-7, with D possibly called TRBD1 or TRBD2 (7 bases each). Germline CDR1 and CDR2: MNHEY and SVGEGT. This CDR3 contains 15 residues. V shed 8 bases and J shed 2 bases, with 19 bases lying between them. Here the CDR3 reads CASGGDRPDTYEQYV. For the CDR3, the DNA is TGTGCCAGCGGGGGGGACAGACCCGATACCTACGAGCAGTACGTC.

This clonotype was counted many times. The J gene is TRBJ2-1, the V gene TRBV29-1, with 9 bases aligning to TRBD1. The J segment lost 7 bases and the V segment lost 7 bases, leaving 8 bases of the junction unmatched. Germline V gene lookup returns CDR1 SQVTM and CDR2 ANQGSEA. This CDR3 has 13 residues. This chain's CDR3 is CSAHGTGSNEQFF. CDR3 sequence (DNA): TGCAGCGCCCACGGGACAGGGAGTAATGAGCAGTTCTTC.

This clonotype was picked up a small number of times. The V call is TRBV7-3, the J call TRBJ2-3, with D possibly being TRBD1 or TRBD2 (5 bases each). The CDR3 has 15 amino acids. Germline-derived CDR1 and CDR2 are SGHTA and FQGTGA. V was trimmed by 0 bases and J by 5 bases, leaving 12 bases between them. CDR3 residues: CASSLTDGGRDTQYF. For the CDR3, the DNA is TGTGCCAGCAGCTTAACGGATGGGGGAAGAGATACGCAGTATTTT.

The V and J genes are TRBV12-3 or TRBV12-4 and TRBJ2-7, with TRBD1 matching over 8 bases. The CDR3 totals 13 residues. The junction had 6 bases not matched to a gene; V was cut back by 6 bases and J by 5 bases. The CDR3 reads CASSPGQGHEQYV. The DNA of the CDR3 is TGTGCCAGCAGCCCAGGACAGGGACACGAGCAGTACGTC.

The chain has TRBV18 and TRBJ2-3, with 7 bases matching TRBD2. Germline V gene sequence: CDR1 KGHSH, CDR2 LQKENI. J lost 0 bases, V lost 2 bases, and 5 bases had no gene match. The CDR3 has 16 residues. Here the CDR3 reads CASSPRPSGSTDTQYF. Here the CDR3 DNA reads TGTGCCAGCTCACCAAGGCCTAGCGGCAGCACAGATACGCAGTATTTT.

This clonotype was seen only a few times. The rearrangement uses TRBV9 and TRBJ2-3; D is possibly TRBD1 or TRBD2 (6 bases each). Germline V gene data show CDR1 as SGDLS and CDR2 as YYNGEE. V gave up 2 bases and J gave up 2 bases, with 15 bases separating them. The CDR3 sequence is 16 residues long. The CDR3, as DNA: TGTGCCAGCAGCGTTGGTAGGGGGGAGAACACAGATACGCAGTATTTT. It codes for CASSVGRGENTDTQYF.

This rearrangement joins TRBV5-1 to TRBJ2-5, with D maybe TRBD2 (6 bases). The germline V gene encodes CDR1 SGHRS and CDR2 YFSETQ. The length of the CDR3 is 19 residues. Trimming removed 1 base at V and 0 bases at J, with 22 bases between. This CDR3 is CASSLPYPLPQRDQETQYF. The CDR3 DNA sequence: TGCGCCAGCAGCTTGCCCTACCCCCTACCTCAGCGGGACCAAGAGACCCAGTACTTC.

This clonotype was seen a few times. The chain employs TRBV18 and TRBJ2-5; 7 bases map to TRBD1. The J segment lost 2 bases and the V segment lost 3 bases, leaving 6 bases of the junction unmatched. The CDR3 contains 15 residues. In germline, CDR1 is KGHSH, CDR2 LQKENI. The CDR3 spells CASSPVRTGQETQYF. The CDR3 DNA reads TGTGCCAGCTCACCGGTTAGGACAGGACAAGAGACCCAGTACTTC.

This clonotype came up a few times. The chain combines TRBV15 with TRBJ2-7, with D perhaps TRBD2 (5 bases). CDR1 is LNHNV, CDR2 YYDKDF, per germline (reference sequence). This CDR3 has 14 residues. Trimming took 0 bases from V and 4 from J, leaving 10 bases between them. The CDR3 is CATSRDPGLYEQYV. In DNA, the CDR3 is TGTGCCACCAGCAGAGACCCCGGACTGTACGAGCAGTACGTC.

The sample holds many counts of this clonotype. The chain carries TRBV3-1 and TRBJ2-3, with 8 nucleotides matching TRBD2. In germline, CDR1 is LGHDT, CDR2 YNNKEL (reference sequence). The CDR3 has 15 amino acids. J gave up 1 base and V 3 bases, and 3 bases lay outside the gene matches. The CDR3 nucleotides read TGTGCCAGCAGCCACGCGCGGGGGGGCACAGATACGCAGTATTTT. The encoded protein is CASSHARGGTDTQYF.

This clonotype has more than one count but fewer than ten. This chain connects TRBV2 to TRBJ2-7; D is undetermined. The CDR3 runs 14 residues. Between the trimmed V and J ends, which lost 11 bases and 4 bases, there was a span of 21 bases. CDR1 is SNHLY and CDR2 is FYNNEI in the germline V gene. The CDR3 DNA is TGTGCCGTCGACACCCTGGCCAGATCTTACGAGCAGTACGTC. Translated, it gives CAVDTLARSYEQYV.

The chain joins TRBV6-5 to TRBJ1-2; D might be TRBD1 (6 bases). The CDR3 spans 14 residues. V gave up 5 bases and J gave up 5 bases, with 15 bases separating them. Per germline, CDR1 MNHEY and CDR2 SVGAGI. CDR3 residues: CASSRSTGTYGYTF. Written as DNA, the CDR3 is TGTGCCAGCAGTCGATCCACAGGGACGTATGGCTACACCTTC.

Only a few counts were recorded for this clonotype. The genes are TRBV4-2 and TRBJ2-3, with D possibly TRBD1 on 7 matching bases. Trimming left V 2 bases short and J 5 bases short, with 17 bases between. There are 16 residues in the CDR3. Germline CDR1 and CDR2: LGHNA and YNFKEQ. This chain's CDR3 is CASSQPLSGDRDTQYF. The CDR3 nucleotides are TGTGCCAGCAGCCAACCTCTGTCGGGGGACAGAGATACGCAGTATTTT.

This clonotype has more than one count but fewer than ten. The CDR3 DNA follows: TGTGCCAGCAGCTTGGTAGGTCACCCCACAGATACGCAGTATTTT. It is translated as CASSLVGHPTDTQYF. The chain is built from TRBV5-6 and TRBJ2-3; D unresolved. CDR3 length: 15 residues. Between the trimmed V and J ends, which lost 0 bases and 2 bases, there was a span of 10 bases. In germline, CDR1 is SGHDT, CDR2 YYEEEE.

This clonotype was observed at least ten times. This sequence joins TRBV29-1 and TRBJ2-3; 10 nucleotides agree with TRBD1. The CDR3 is made up of 12 amino acids. CDR1 is SQVTM, CDR2 ANQGSEA, per germline. Germline trimming cut 7 bases from V and 4 bases from J; bases unmatched to any gene: 2. DNA for the CDR3: TGCAGCGGGGGACAGGGGCCAGATACGCAGTATTTT. Amino acid sequence: CSGGQGPDTQYF.

This clonotype was seen many times. The rearrangement uses TRBV5-4 and TRBJ2-1; TRBD2 matches 8 bases. The V gene's germline CDR1 is SGHNT and CDR2 YYREEE (reference sequence). CDR3 length: 16 amino acids. V gave up 4 bases and J gave up 3 bases; unmatched junction bases: 9. The CDR3 is CASSLLSGGIYNEQFF. As DNA, the CDR3 is TGTGCCAGCAGCCTCCTATCGGGGGGGATCTACAATGAGCAGTTCTTC.

The genes are TRBV5-1 and TRBJ2-3; D perhaps matches TRBD2 (5 bases). Germline CDR1 is SGHRS and CDR2 is YFSETQ. The CDR3 is 14 residues long. Deletions cut 7 bases from V and 2 bases from J, with 14 bases between. The CDR3 protein is CASGSASFTDTQYF. The DNA for the CDR3 is TGCGCCAGCGGTTCGGCTAGCTTCACAGATACGCAGTATTTT.

The V call is TRBV21-1, the J call TRBJ2-1; the table's D call, TRBD2, has no DNA check behind it. TRBV21-1 is a known pseudogene. The CDR3 loop spans 17 amino acids. The CDR3 protein is CASSHIAGGDSYNEQFF. DNA of the CDR3: TGTGCCAGCAGCCATATAGCGGGGGGCGACTCCTACAATGAGCAGTTCTTC.

This chain uses TRBV4-1 with TRBJ1-4; 8 nucleotides line up with TRBD1. V trimming: 0 bases; J trimming: 8 bases; junction bases outside the gene matches: 5. CDR1 is MGHRA and CDR2 is YSYEKL in the germline V gene. The CDR3 is 15 amino acids. In DNA, the CDR3 is TGCGCCAGCAGCCAAGATGGGACAGGATTGGAAAAACTGTTTTTT. Amino acid sequence: CASSQDGTGLEKLFF.